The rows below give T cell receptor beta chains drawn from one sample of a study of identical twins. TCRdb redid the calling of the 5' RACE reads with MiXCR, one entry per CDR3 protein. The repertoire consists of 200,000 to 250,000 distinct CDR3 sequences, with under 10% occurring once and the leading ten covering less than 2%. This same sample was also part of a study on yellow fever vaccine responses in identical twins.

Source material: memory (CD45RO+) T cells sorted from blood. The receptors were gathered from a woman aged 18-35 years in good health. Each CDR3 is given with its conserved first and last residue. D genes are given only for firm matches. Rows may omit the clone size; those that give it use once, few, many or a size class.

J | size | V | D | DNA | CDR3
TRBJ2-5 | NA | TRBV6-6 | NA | TGTGCCAGCAGCCCAGAAGGGTTGGAGACCCAGTACTTC | CASSPEGLETQYF
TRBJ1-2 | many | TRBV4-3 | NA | TGCGCCAGCAGCCAAGATCGGCAGCTATTGAGGGGCTACACCTTC | CASSQDRQLLRGYTF
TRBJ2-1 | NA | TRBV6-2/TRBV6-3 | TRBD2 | TGTGCCAGCAGCTACGAGCGGGGCCGGAGCTCCTACAATGAGCAGTTCTTC | CASSYERGRSSYNEQFF
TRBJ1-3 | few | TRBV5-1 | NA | TGCGCCAGCAGTCCTAACCAGTTCTTCGACTCTGGAAACACCATATATTTT | CASSPNQFFDSGNTIYF
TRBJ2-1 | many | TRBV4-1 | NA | TGCGCCAGCAGCCAAGTAGACCTCATCACCTACAATGAGCAGTTCTTC | CASSQVDLITYNEQFF
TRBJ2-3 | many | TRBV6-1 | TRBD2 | TGTGCCAGCAGCCATAGACTAGCGGGGACCACAGATACGCAGTATTTT | CASSHRLAGTTDTQYF
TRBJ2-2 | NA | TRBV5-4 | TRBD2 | TGTGCCAGCAGCTTGGGAAGTAGCGGGGGGAACACCGGGGAGCTGTTTTTT | CASSLGSSGGNTGELFF
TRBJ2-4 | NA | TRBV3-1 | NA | TGTGCCAGCAGCCAAGGACGGGTCATCGGCATTCAGTACTTC | CASSQGRVIGIQYF
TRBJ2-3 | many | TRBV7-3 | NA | TGTGCCAGCAGTGAAGCCCAACCACCGGATACGCAGTATTTT | CASSEAQPPDTQYF
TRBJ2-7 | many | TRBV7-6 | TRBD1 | TGTGCCAGCAGCTTGGGCAGGGGGAACGAGCAGTACTTC | CASSLGRGNEQYF
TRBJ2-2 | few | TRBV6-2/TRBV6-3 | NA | TGTGCCAGCAGTTGGGTGACAGTGAACACCGGGGAGCTGTTTTTT | CASSWVTVNTGELFF
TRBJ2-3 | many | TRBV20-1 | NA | TGCAGTGCTAGAGATCTGGGAAACACAGATACGCAGTATTTT | CSARDLGNTDTQYF
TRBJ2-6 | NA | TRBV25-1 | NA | TGTGCCAGCAGTGGAGACACGTTGGGGGCCAACGTCCTGACTTTC | CASSGDTLGANVLTF
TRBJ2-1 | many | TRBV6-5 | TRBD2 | TGTGCCAGCAGTTCCGGGACTAGCGGGTACAATGAGCAGTTCTTC | CASSSGTSGYNEQFF
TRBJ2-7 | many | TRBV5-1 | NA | TGCGCCAGCAGCTATTCAGGTGGAGACTACGAGCAGTACTTC | CASSYSGGDYEQYF
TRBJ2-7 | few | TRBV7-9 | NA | TGTGCCAGCAGCCTAGAGGCAGGGCGGGAGCAGTACTTC | CASSLEAGREQYF
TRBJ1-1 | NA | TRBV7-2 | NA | TGTGCCAGCAGCCTGTCCCGGGACTGGAACACTGAAGCTTTCTTT | CASSLSRDWNTEAFF
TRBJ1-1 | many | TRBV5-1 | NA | TGCGCCAGCAGCTTGGTACCAGGACCGAACACTGAAGCTTTCTTT | CASSLVPGPNTEAFF
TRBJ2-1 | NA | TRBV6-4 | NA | TGTGCCAGCAGTGACGTCGGCGGGGCCAATGAGCAGTTCTTC | CASSDVGGANEQFF
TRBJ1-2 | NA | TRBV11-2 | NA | TGTGCCAGCAGCTTAGCTCCAGGAAACTATGGCTACACCTTC | CASSLAPGNYGYTF
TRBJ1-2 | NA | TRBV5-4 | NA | TGTGCCAGCAGCTTGGTTGGGGGCGGTGGCTACACCTTC | CASSLVGGGGYTF
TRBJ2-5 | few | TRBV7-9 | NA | TGTGCCAGCAGCATGGAGTACCAAGAGACCCAGTACTTC | CASSMEYQETQYF
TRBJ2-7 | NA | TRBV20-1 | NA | TGCAGTGCTAGGAGCGGAGGAAGCGAGCAGTACTTC | CSARSGGSEQYF
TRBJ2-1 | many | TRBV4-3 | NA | TGCGCCAGCAGCCAAGAGCTGGTTCGCGGAGAGCAGTTCTTC | CASSQELVRGEQFF
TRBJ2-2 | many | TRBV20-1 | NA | TGCAGTGCTTCCCGAACGGACTACACCGGGGAGCTGTTTTTT | CSASRTDYTGELFF
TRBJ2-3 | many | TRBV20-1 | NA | TGCAGTGCAGAAGGGGGTGGAGATACGCAGTATTTT | CSAEGGGDTQYF
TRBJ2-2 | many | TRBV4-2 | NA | TGTGCCAGCAGCCAAGTTCTTCTTCGGGAGCTGTTTTTT | CASSQVLLRELFF
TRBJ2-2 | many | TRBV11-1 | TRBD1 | TGTGCCAGCAGCGTACCGACAGGGGTCGGGGAGCTGTTTTTT | CASSVPTGVGELFF
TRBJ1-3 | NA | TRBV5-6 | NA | TGTGCCAGCAGCCAATGGGGGAGCACTGGAAACACCATATATTTT | CASSQWGSTGNTIYF
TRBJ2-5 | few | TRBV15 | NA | TGTGCCACCAGCTGGGGAGGGGGGGAGACCCAGTACTTC | CATSWGGGETQYF
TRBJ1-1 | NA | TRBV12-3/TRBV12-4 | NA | TGTGCCAGCAGTTCCCTCGGCACTGAAGCTTTCTTT | CASSSLGTEAFF
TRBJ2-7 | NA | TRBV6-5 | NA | TGTGCCAGCAGTTACGATCAAGTCGGCCTTAGCTCCTACGAGCAGTACTTC | CASSYDQVGLSSYEQYF